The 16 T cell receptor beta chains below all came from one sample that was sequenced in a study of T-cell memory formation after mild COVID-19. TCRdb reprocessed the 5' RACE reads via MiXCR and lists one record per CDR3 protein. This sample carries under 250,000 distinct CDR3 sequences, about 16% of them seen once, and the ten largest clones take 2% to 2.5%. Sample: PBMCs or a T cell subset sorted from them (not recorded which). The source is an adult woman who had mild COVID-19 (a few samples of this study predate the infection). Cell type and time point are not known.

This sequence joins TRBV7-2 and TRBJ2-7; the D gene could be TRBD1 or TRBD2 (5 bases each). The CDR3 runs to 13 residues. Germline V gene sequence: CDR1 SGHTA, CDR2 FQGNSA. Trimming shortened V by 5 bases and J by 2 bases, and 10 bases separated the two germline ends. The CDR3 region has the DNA TGTGCCAGCAGCCGAGGGGAAACCTACGAGCAGTACTTC. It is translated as CASSRGETYEQYF.

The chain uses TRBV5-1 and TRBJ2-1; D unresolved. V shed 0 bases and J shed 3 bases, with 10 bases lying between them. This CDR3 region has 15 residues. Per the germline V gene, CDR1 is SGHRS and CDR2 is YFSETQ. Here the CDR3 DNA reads TGCGCCAGCAGCTTGGTCGGTGCCCACTACAATGAGCAGTTCTTC. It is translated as CASSLVGAHYNEQFF.

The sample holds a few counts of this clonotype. The CDR3 protein is CASSLEPTSGRNPYEQYF. In nucleotides, the CDR3 is TGCGCCAGCAGCTTGGAACCAACTAGCGGGAGGAACCCCTACGAGCAGTACTTC. The chain couples TRBV5-1 to TRBJ2-7, with 12 nucleotides matching TRBD2. The germline CDR1 and CDR2 sequences are SGHRS and YFSETQ. The CDR3 covers 18 residues. Trimming cost V 0 bases and J 2 bases; bases outside gene matches: 9.

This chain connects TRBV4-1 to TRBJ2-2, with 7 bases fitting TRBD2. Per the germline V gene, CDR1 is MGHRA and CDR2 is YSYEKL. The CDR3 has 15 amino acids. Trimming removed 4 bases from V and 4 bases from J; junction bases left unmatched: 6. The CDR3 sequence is CASSPGRGSTGELFF. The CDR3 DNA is TGCGCCAGCAGCCCGGGGCGGGGGTCCACCGGGGAGCTGTTTTTT.

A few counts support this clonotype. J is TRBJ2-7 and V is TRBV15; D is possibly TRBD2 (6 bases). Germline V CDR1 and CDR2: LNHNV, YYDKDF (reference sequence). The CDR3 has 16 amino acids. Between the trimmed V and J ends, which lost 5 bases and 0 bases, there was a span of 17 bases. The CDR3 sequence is CATSARLSGPSYEQYF. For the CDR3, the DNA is TGTGCCACCAGCGCGAGACTCAGCGGGCCCTCCTACGAGCAGTACTTC.

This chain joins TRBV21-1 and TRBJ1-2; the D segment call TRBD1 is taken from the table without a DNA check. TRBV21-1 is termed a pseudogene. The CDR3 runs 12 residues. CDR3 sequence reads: CASSGTAYGYTF. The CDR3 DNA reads TGTGCCAGCAGCGGGACAGCGTATGGCTACACCTTC.

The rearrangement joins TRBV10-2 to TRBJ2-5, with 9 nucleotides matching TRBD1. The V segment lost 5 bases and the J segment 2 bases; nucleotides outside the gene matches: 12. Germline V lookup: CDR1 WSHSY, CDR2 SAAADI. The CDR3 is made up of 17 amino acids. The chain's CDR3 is CASSPGQGFRGQETQYF. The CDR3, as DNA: TGCGCCAGCAGTCCCGGACAGGGGTTTCGCGGACAAGAGACCCAGTACTTC.

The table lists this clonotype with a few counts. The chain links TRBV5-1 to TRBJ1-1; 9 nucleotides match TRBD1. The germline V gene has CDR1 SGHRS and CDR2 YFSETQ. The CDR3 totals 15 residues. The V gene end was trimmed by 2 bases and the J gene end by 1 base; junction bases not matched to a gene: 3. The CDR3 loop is CASSFRQGGNTEAFF. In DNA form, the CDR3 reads TGCGCCAGCAGCTTCAGACAGGGGGGGAACACTGAAGCTTTCTTT.

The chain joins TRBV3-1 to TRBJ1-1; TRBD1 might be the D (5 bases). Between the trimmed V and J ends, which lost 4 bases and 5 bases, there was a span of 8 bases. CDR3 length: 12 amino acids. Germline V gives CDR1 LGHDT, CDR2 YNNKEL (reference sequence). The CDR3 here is CASSPRQTEAFF. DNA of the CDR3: TGTGCCAGCAGCCCACGACAGACTGAAGCTTTCTTT. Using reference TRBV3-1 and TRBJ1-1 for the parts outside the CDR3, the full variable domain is DTAVSQTPKYLVTQMGNDKSIKCEQNLGHDTMYWYKQDSKKFLKIMFSYNNKELIINETVPNRFSPKSPDKAHLNLHINSLELGDSAVYFCASSPRQTEAFFGQGTRLTVV.

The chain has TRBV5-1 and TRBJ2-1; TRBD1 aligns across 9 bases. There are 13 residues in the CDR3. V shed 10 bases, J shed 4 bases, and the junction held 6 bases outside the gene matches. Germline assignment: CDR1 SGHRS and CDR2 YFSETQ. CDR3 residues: CASGTGTYNEQFF. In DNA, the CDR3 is TGCGCCTCCGGGACAGGGACATACAATGAGCAGTTCTTC.

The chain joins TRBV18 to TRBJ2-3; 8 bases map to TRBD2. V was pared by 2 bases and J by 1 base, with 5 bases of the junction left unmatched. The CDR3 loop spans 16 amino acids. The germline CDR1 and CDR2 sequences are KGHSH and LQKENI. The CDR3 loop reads CASSPYPAGGTDTQYF. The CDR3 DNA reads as TGTGCCAGCTCACCATATCCAGCGGGGGGCACAGATACGCAGTATTTT.

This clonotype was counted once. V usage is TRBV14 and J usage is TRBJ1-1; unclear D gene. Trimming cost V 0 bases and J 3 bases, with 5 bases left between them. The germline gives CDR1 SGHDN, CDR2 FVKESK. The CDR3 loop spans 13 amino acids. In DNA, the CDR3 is TGTGCCAGCAGCCAAGATTGGGACACTGAAGCTTTCTTT. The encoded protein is CASSQDWDTEAFF.

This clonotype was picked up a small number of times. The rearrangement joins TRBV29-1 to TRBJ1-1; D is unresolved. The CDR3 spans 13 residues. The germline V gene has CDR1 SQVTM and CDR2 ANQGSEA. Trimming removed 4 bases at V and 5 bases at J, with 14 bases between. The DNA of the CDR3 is TGCAGCGTTGTTAGGGTTGAGAGAACTGAAGCTTTCTTT. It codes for CSVVRVERTEAFF.

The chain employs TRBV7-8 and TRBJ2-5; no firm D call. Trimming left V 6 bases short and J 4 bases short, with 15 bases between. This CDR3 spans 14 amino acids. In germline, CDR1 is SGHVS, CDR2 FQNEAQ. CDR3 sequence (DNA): TGTGCCAGCAGGGCCTGGACGTCTCCAGAGACCCAGTACTTC. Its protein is CASRAWTSPETQYF.

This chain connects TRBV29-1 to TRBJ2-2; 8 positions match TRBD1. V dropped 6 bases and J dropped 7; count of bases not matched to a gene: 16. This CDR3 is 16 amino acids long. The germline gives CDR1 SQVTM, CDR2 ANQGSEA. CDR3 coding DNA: TGCAGCGTGGACCTACAGGGGGGTGAGCGAGGCGGGGAGCTGTTTTTT. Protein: CSVDLQGGERGGELFF.

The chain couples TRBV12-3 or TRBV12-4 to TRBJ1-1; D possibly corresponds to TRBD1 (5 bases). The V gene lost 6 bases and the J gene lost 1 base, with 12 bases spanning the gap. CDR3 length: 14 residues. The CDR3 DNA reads TGTGCCAGCAGATCAGGGATTCAGAACACTGAAGCTTTCTTT. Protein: CASRSGIQNTEAFF.